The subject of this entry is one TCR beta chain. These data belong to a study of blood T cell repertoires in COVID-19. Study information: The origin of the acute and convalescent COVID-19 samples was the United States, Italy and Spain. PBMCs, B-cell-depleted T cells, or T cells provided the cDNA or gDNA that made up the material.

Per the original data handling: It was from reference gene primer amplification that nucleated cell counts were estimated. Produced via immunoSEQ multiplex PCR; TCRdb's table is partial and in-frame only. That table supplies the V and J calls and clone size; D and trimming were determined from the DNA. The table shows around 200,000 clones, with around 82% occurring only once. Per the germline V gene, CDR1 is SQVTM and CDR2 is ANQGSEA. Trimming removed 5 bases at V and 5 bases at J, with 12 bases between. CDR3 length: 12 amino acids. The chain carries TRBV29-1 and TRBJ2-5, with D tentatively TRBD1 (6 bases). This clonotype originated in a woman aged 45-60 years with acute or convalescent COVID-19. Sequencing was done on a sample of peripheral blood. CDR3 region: CSVSEQGETQYF. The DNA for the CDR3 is TGCAGCGTTTCCGAGCAGGGGGAGACCCAGTACTTC.